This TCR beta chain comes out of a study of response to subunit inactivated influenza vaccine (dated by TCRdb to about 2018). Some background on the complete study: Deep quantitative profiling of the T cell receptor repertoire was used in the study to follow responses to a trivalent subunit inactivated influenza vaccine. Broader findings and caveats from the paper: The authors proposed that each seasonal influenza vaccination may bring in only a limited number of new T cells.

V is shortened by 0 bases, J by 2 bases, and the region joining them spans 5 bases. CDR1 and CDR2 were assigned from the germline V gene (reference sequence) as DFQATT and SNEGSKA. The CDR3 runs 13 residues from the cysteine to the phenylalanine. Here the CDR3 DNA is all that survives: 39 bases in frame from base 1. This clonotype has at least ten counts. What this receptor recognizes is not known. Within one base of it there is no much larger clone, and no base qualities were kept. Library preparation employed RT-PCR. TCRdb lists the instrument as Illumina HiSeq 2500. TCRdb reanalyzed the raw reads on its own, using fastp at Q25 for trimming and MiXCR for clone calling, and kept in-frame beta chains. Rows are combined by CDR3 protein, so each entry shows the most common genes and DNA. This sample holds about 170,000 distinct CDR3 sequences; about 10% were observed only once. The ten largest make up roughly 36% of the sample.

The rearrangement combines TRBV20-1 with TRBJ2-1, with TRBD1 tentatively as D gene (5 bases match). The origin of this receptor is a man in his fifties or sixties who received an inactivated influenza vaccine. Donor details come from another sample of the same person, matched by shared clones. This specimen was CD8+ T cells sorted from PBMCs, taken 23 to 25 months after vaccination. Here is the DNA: TGCAGTGCTAGAGACAGGGCCTACAATGAGCAGTTCTTC. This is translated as CSARDRAYNEQFF.